Listed here are 26 T cell receptor beta chains from one sample, sequenced in a study of shared clonotypes between healthy human individuals (dated by TCRdb to 2018 to 2021). Library generation was performed with the immunoSEQ multiplex PCR assay. This is the immuneACCESS table as TCRdb keeps it, with only in-frame sequences that have V and J called. A part of the clones is gone; compared with another copy, unresolved V genes explain less than half, and the rest is unexplained. Across this sample there are around 2,000,000 clones, with 85% to 95% seen only once. Jointly, the top ten make up 0.1% to 0.15% of the sample. Sequenced: naive CD4+ T cells sorted from blood. According to the study, the label for this sample's cell subset or site signals: CD45RA+ positively selected. All receptors derive from a man younger than 35 in good health.

The J gene is TRBJ2-3, the V gene TRBV18; maybe TRBD2 (5 bases). CDR3 length: 16 residues. The V end was cut by 6 bases, the J end by 0 bases, with 16 bases between. Germline V gene lookup returns CDR1 KGHSH and CDR2 LQKENI. CDR3 sequence: CASSAGLITSTDTQYF. The CDR3 bases are TGTGCCAGCTCCGCAGGACTGATTACTAGCACAGATACGCAGTATTTT.

The chain links TRBV2 to TRBJ2-7; D unresolved. The V end was cut by 9 bases, the J end by 9 bases, with 21 bases between. Germline V CDR1 and CDR2: SNHLY, FYNNEI. The CDR3 is 13 amino acids. This CDR3 is CASKLQPESGQYF. The DNA of the CDR3 is TGTGCCAGTAAACTCCAACCGGAGTCGGGGCAGTACTTC.

V gene TRBV2 combines with J gene TRBJ2-7; D gene ambiguous. Trimming removed 3 bases from V and 1 base from J, with 13 bases in between. Germline lookup yields CDR1 SNHLY and CDR2 FYNNEI. The CDR3 length is 15 residues. CDR3 DNA sequence: TGTGCCAGCAGTGATCCCCGGCGGCGGTCCTACGAGCAGTACTTC. Translated: CASSDPRRRSYEQYF.

The CDR3 loop is CASSEGATFF. The CDR3 DNA sequence: TGTGCCAGCAGTGAAGGGGCGACTTTCTTT. V usage is TRBV25-1 and J usage is TRBJ1-1; TRBD1 might be the D (5 bases). Germline CDR1 is MGHDK and CDR2 is SYGVNS. V gave up 2 bases and J gave up 12 bases, with 7 bases separating them. The CDR3 consists of 10 residues. Drawing the rest from reference TRBV25-1 and TRBJ1-1, the complete variable domain is EADIYQTPRYLVIGTGKKITLECSQTMGHDKMYWYQQDPGMELHLIHYSYGVNSTEKGDLSSESTVSRIRTEHFPLTLESARPSHTSQYLCASSEGATFFGQGTRLTVV.

The chain combines TRBV5-1 with TRBJ1-1; 7 nucleotides align to TRBD1. The CDR3 spans 16 residues. Germline V gene lookup returns CDR1 SGHRS and CDR2 YFSETQ. The V gene end was trimmed by 0 bases and the J gene end by 0 bases; junction bases not matched to a gene: 5. For the CDR3, the DNA is TGCGCCAGCAGCTTGGGTTCCGGGACAGTGAACACTGAAGCTTTCTTT. Translation gives CASSLGSGTVNTEAFF.

This sequence joins TRBV6-1 and TRBJ2-7; D may be TRBD1 (6 bases). Germline V lookup: CDR1 MNHNS, CDR2 SASEGT. Deletions cut 3 bases from V and 6 bases from J, with 21 bases between. The CDR3 runs 16 residues. CDR3: CASSDLTWTDDSEQYF. The CDR3 DNA sequence: TGTGCCAGCAGTGATCTAACCTGGACAGATGACTCCGAGCAGTACTTC.

V is TRBV5-1 and J is TRBJ1-2; D is ambiguous. Trimming pared 7 bases from V and 1 base from J, leaving 11 bases between. Germline V gene lookup returns CDR1 SGHRS and CDR2 YFSETQ. The CDR3 spans 13 residues. The CDR3 loop reads CASGEAVNYGYTF. The CDR3 nucleotides are TGCGCCAGCGGGGAAGCGGTTAACTATGGCTACACCTTC.

A word on this clone: Other DNA sequences in the same sample also yield this CDR3. The CDR3 DNA sequence: TGTGCCAGTAGTATCGACTATGGCTACACCTTC. Its translation is CASSIDYGYTF. This chain joins TRBV19 and TRBJ1-2; D uncertain. The CDR3 contains 11 residues. Germline assignment: CDR1 LNHDA and CDR2 SQIVND (reference sequence). Trimming pared 3 bases from V and 3 bases from J, leaving 2 bases between.

V usage is TRBV5-1 and J usage is TRBJ2-7; 10 bases agree with TRBD1. Germline CDR1 reads SGHRS; CDR2 reads YFSETQ. The CDR3 has 16 amino acids. Unmatched junction bases numbered 8, after V lost 0 bases and J lost 5 bases. CDR3: CASSLAAGQGSHEQYF. The CDR3 bases are TGCGCCAGCAGCTTGGCCGCGGGACAGGGGAGTCACGAGCAGTACTTC.

Comment on this clone: The same CDR3 is also encoded by other DNA sequences in this sample. The chain employs TRBV18 and TRBJ2-3, with D perhaps matching TRBD1 or TRBD2 (5 bases each). This CDR3 spans 14 amino acids. The V and J ends lost 0 bases and 2 bases respectively, with 6 bases between them. Looked up from germline, CDR1 is KGHSH and CDR2 is LQKENI. DNA of the CDR3: TGTGCCAGCTCACCACCCGGGGCCACAGATACGCAGTATTTT. The encoded protein is CASSPPGATDTQYF. Full variable domain (rest looked up from reference TRBV18 and TRBJ2-3): NAGVMQNPRHLVRRRGQEARLRCSPMKGHSHVYWYRQLPEEGLKFMVYLQKENIIDESGMPKERFSAEFPKEGPSILRIQQVVRGDSAAYFCASSPPGATDTQYFGPGTRLTVL.

The chain links TRBV5-1 to TRBJ2-3, with 7 bases lining up with TRBD2. This CDR3 is 15 amino acids long. Germline lookup yields CDR1 SGHRS and CDR2 YFSETQ. V gave up 0 bases and J gave up 4 bases; unmatched junction bases: 5. CDR3 DNA: TGCGCCAGCAGCTTGGAGGGAGGGAACGCAGATACGCAGTATTTT. This translates into CASSLEGGNADTQYF.

J is TRBJ2-7 and V is TRBV19; the D is unclear. This CDR3 region has 14 residues. Germline V CDR1 and CDR2: LNHDA, SQIVND (reference sequence). V was trimmed by 4 bases and J by 3 bases, leaving 13 bases between them. CDR3 protein: CASSKTPGNYEQYF. For the CDR3, the DNA is TGTGCCAGTAGTAAGACTCCCGGCAACTACGAGCAGTACTTC. Filled out from reference TRBV19 and TRBJ2-7, the complete variable domain reads DGGITQSPKYLFRKEGQNVTLSCEQNLNHDAMYWYRQDPGQGLRLIYYSQIVNDFQKGDIAEGYSVSREKKESFPLTVTSAQKNPTAFYLCASSKTPGNYEQYFGPGTRLTVT.

This chain links TRBV5-1 with TRBJ2-2, with D possibly being TRBD2 (6 bases). The length of the CDR3 is 15 residues. The germline V and J ends were trimmed by 4 bases and 2 bases, with 12 bases remaining between them. Germline V CDR1 and CDR2: SGHRS, YFSETQ. The CDR3 spells CASSILADNTGELFF. DNA of the CDR3: TGCGCCAGCAGCATATTAGCGGATAACACCGGGGAGCTGTTTTTT.

This rearrangement joins TRBV7-8 to TRBJ2-2; D is ambiguous. This CDR3 contains 12 residues. V dropped 5 bases and J dropped 4 bases, with 5 bases sitting between them. CDR1 is SGHVS, CDR2 FQNEAQ, per germline. CDR3 nucleotides: TGTGCCAGCAGCCATATCACCGGGGAGCTGTTTTTT. This sequence encodes CASSHITGELFF.

CDR3 protein: CASSEARTGLHLTYEQYF. The CDR3 DNA follows: TGTGCCAGCAGTGAAGCTAGGACAGGACTGCATTTAACCTACGAGCAGTACTTC. The V call is TRBV6-1, the J call TRBJ2-7; 7 positions agree with TRBD1. The CDR3 runs to 18 residues. J lost 2 bases, V lost 0 bases, and 13 bases had no gene match. CDR1 is MNHNS and CDR2 is SASEGT in the germline V gene.

The chain joins TRBV5-1 to TRBJ1-2; D remains unclear. V lost 0 bases, J lost 7 bases, and 7 bases lay in between. CDR1 and CDR2 from the germline V gene are SGHRS and YFSETQ. The CDR3 length is 12 residues. Written as DNA, the CDR3 is TGCGCCAGCAGCTTGGGTGCTAGTGGCTACACCTTC. It yields the protein CASSLGASGYTF.

The chain couples TRBV5-3 to TRBJ2-7; the match to TRBD1 covers 7 bases. TRBV5-3 is assigned to the ORF class and has an uncertain function. V dropped 1 base and J dropped 3; count of bases not matched to a gene: 13. The CDR3 loop spans 17 amino acids. The CDR3 DNA reads TGTGCCAGAAGCTTGTCAGGCACGGGACAGAACCACTACGAGCAGTACTTC. This encodes CARSLSGTGQNHYEQYF.

The rearrangement joins TRBV28 to TRBJ1-2, with D tentatively TRBD1 (5 bases). The length of the CDR3 is 13 residues. Looked up from germline, CDR1 is MDHEN and CDR2 is SYDVKM. V was pared by 6 bases and J by 4 bases, with 12 bases between. CDR3 bases: TGTGCCAGCAGCAGACCGGGACTCTATGGCTACACCTTC. Translated, it gives CASSRPGLYGYTF.

The chain carries TRBV11-2 and TRBJ2-5, with D perhaps TRBD2 (6 bases). CDR3 size: 15 residues. With 5 bases removed from V and 2 bases from J, the gap between germline ends came to 15 bases. In germline, CDR1 is SGHAT, CDR2 FQNNGV. For the CDR3, the DNA is TGTGCCAGCAGCCCTCAACCGGGGGTTCAAGAGACCCAGTACTTC. Translated, it gives CASSPQPGVQETQYF.

The chain is built from TRBV29-1 and TRBJ2-7; possibly TRBD1 for D (6 bases). CDR1 SQVTM and CDR2 ANQGSEA come from the germline V gene. V gave up 5 bases and J gave up 0 bases, with 11 bases separating them. The CDR3 is 13 residues long. In DNA, the CDR3 is TGCAGCGTTAATGACAGGAACTCCTACGAGCAGTACTTC. It is translated as CSVNDRNSYEQYF.

Comments on this clone: At the DNA level, this CDR3 is encoded by other sequences in the same sample as well. The chain employs TRBV28 and TRBJ1-2, with 8 bases aligning to TRBD1. The germline gives CDR1 MDHEN, CDR2 SYDVKM. The CDR3 consists of 14 residues. V shed 2 bases and J 4 bases; nucleotides not matched to a gene: 3. The CDR3 sequence is CASSLVQGGYGYTF. CDR3 nucleotide sequence: TGTGCCAGCAGTTTAGTACAGGGGGGCTATGGCTACACCTTC.

This clone was seen only once. This rearrangement joins TRBV30 to TRBJ1-1; the D gene is possibly TRBD1 (5 bases). CDR3 length: 14 residues. V lost 4 bases and J 2 bases, leaving 14 bases between the germline ends. Germline CDR1 and CDR2: GTSNPN and SVGIG (reference sequence). CDR3 protein: CAWTRTQLNTEAFF. For the CDR3, the DNA is TGTGCCTGGACCCGGACACAACTAAACACTGAAGCTTTCTTT.

This clone was picked up one time. Within the sample, other DNA sequences also encode this same CDR3. J is TRBJ1-1 and V is TRBV7-9, with no clear D. CDR3 size: 13 residues. The germline V and J ends were trimmed by 0 bases and 2 bases, with 4 bases remaining between them. Germline CDR1 reads SEHNR; CDR2 reads FQNEAQ (reference sequence). CDR3 loop: CASSLAENTEAFF. The CDR3 nucleotides are TGTGCCAGCAGCTTAGCCGAAAACACTGAAGCTTTCTTT. Drawing the rest from reference TRBV7-9 and TRBJ1-1, the complete variable domain is DTGVSQNPRHKITKRGQNVTFRCDPISEHNRLYWYRQTLGQGPEFLTYFQNEAQLEKSRLLSDRFSAERPKGSFSTLEIQRTEQGDSAMYLCASSLAENTEAFFGQGTRLTVV.

The chain has TRBV21-1 and TRBJ1-2. TRBV21-1 has pseudogene status. This CDR3 is built from 11 residues. The CDR3 reads CASSKEHGYTF. The DNA for the CDR3 is TGTGCCAGCAGCAAAGAGCATGGCTACACCTTC.

The chain has TRBV6-5 and TRBJ1-2, with D perhaps matching TRBD1 (5 bases). The CDR3 runs 13 residues. V was pared by 8 bases and J by 14 bases, with 24 bases between. In germline, CDR1 is MNHEY, CDR2 SVGAGI. The DNA for the CDR3 is TGTGCCAGCCGAGGCATGGGGGGAGGCACGGAAACCTTC. Protein sequence: CASRGMGGGTETF.

CDR3 residues: CASSWGAQETQYF. CDR3 DNA sequence: TGTGCCAGCAGCTGGGGCGCTCAAGAGACCCAGTACTTC. The chain uses TRBV5-4 and TRBJ2-5; maybe TRBD1 (5 bases). This CDR3 comprises 13 residues. V lost 3 bases and J lost 2, with 8 bases in between. CDR1 is SGHNT, CDR2 YYREEE, per germline (reference sequence).